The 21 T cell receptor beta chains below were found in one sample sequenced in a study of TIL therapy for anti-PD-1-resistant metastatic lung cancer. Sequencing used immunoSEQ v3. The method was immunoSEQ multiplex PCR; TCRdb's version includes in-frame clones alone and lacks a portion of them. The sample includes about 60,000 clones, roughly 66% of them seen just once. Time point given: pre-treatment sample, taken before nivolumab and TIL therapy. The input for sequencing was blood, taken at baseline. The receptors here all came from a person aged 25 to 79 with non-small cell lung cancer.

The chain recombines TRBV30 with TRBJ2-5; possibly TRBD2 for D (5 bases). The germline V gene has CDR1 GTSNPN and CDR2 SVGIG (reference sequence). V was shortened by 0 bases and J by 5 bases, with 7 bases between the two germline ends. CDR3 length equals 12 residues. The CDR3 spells CAWSVRGETQYF. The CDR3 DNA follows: TGTGCCTGGAGTGTCCGCGGGGAGACCCAGTACTTC.

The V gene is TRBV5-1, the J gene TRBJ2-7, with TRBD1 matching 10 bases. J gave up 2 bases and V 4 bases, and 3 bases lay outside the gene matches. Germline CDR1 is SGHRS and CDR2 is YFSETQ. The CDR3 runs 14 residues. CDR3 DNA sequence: TGCGCCAGCAGCGCTGGGACAGGGGCCTACGAGCAGTACTTC. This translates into CASSAGTGAYEQYF.

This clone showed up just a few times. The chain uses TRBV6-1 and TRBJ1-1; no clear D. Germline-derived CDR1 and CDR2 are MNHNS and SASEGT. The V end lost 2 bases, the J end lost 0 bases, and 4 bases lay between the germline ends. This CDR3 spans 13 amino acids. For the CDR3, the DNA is TGTGCCAGCAGTGAAAGCCTGAACACTGAAGCTTTCTTT. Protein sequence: CASSESLNTEAFF.

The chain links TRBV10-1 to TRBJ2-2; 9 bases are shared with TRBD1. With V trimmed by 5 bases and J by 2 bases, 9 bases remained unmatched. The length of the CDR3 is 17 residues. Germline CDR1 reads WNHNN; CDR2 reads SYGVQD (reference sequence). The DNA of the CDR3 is TGCGCCAGCAGTCCTGTACCGGGACAGGGCAACACCGGGGAGCTGTTTTTT. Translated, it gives CASSPVPGQGNTGELFF.

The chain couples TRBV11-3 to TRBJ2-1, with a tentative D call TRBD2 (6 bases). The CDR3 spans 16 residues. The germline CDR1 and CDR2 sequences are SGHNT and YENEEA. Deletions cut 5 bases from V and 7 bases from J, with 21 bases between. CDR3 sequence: CASSPGMGGSWNEQFF. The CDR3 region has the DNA TGTGCCAGCAGCCCAGGGATGGGGGGATCTTGGAATGAGCAGTTCTTC.

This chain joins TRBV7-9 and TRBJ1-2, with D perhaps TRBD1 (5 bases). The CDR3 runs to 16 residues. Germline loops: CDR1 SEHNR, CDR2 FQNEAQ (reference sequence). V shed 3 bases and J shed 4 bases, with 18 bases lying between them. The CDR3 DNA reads TGTGCCAGCAGCTTGGTAACAGGAGGGGACCTCTATGGCTACACCTTC. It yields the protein CASSLVTGGDLYGYTF.

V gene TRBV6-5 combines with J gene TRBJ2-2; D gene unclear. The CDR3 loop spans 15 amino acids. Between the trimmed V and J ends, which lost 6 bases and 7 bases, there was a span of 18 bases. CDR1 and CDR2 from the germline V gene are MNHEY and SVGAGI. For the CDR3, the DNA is TGTGCCAGCAGGATGAACAGTCGGATGGGCGGGGAGCTGTTTTTT. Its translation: CASRMNSRMGGELFF.

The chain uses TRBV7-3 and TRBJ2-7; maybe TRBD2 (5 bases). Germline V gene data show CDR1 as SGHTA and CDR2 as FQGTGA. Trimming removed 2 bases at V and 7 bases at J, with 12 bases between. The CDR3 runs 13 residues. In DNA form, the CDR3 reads TGTGCCAGCAGCTTAGGGCTAGCCGGGGAGCAGTACTTC. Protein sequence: CASSLGLAGEQYF.

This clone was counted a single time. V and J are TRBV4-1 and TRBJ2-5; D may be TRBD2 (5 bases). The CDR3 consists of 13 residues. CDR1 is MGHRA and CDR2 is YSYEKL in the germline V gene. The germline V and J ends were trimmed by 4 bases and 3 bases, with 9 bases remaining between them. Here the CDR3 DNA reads TGCGCCAGCAGCCTCCGGGGTGAAGAGACCCAGTACTTC. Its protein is CASSLRGEETQYF.

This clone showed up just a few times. The CDR3 region is CSVVPDTLEAFF. The CDR3, as DNA: TGCAGCGTTGTCCCGGACACCCTAGAAGCTTTCTTT. The chain recombines TRBV29-1 with TRBJ1-1, with D possibly TRBD1 on 5 matching bases. Trimming cost V 4 bases and J 8 bases, with 14 bases left between them. In germline, CDR1 is SQVTM, CDR2 ANQGSEA. The CDR3 sequence is 12 residues long.

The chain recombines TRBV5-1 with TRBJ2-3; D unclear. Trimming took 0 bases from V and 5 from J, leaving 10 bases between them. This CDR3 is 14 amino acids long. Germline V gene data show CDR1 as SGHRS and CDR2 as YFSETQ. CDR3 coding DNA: TGCGCCAGCAGCTTGGATCAGTTGCTAGATACGCAGTATTTT. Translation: CASSLDQLLDTQYF.

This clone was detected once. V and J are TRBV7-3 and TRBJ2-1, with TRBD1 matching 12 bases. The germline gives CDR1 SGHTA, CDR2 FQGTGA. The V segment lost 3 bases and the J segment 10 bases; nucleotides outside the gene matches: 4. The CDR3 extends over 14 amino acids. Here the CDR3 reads CASSLGQGAREQFF. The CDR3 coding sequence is TGTGCCAGCAGCTTGGGACAGGGGGCGCGGGAGCAGTTCTTC.

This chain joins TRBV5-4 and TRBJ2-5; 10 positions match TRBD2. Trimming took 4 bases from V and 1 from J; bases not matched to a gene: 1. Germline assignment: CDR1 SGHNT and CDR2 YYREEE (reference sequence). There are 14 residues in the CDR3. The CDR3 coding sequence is TGTGCCAGCAGCCTAGCGGGGGTCCAAGAGACCCAGTACTTC. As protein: CASSLAGVQETQYF.

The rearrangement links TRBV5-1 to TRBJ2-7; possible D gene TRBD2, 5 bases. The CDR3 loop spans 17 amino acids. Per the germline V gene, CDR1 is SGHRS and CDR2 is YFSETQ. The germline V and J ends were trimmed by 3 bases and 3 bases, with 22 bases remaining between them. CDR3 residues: CASSSYRGGGNFYEQYF. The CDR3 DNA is TGCGCCAGCAGCTCCTACCGGGGTGGTGGAAACTTCTACGAGCAGTACTTC.

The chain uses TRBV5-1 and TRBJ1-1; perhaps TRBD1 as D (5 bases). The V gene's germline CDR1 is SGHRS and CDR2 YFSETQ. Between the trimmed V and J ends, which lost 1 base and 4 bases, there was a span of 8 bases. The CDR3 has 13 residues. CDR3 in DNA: TGCGCCAGCAGCTTGCCGGGGGGCACTGAAGCTTTCTTT. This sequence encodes CASSLPGGTEAFF.

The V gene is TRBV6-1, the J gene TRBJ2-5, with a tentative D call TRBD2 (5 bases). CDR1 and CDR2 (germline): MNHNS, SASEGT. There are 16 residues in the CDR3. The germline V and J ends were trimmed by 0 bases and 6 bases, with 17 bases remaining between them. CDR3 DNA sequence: TGTGCCAGCAGTGAAGCCCACGGCTCGGGGAAAAAGACCCAGTACTTC. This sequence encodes CASSEAHGSGKKTQYF.

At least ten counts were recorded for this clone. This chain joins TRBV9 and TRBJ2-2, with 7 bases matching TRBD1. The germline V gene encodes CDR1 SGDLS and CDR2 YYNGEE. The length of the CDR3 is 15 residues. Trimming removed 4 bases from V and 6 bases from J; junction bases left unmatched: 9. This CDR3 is CASSPYDRVAGELFF. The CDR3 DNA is TGTGCCAGCAGCCCTTACGACAGGGTGGCCGGGGAGCTGTTTTTT.

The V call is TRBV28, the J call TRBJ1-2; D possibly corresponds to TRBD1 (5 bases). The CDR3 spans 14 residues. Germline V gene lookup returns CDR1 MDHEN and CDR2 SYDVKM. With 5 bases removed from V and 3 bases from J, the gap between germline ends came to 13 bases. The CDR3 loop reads CASSTLGRDYGYTF. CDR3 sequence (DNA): TGTGCCAGCAGTACCCTGGGACGGGACTATGGCTACACCTTC.

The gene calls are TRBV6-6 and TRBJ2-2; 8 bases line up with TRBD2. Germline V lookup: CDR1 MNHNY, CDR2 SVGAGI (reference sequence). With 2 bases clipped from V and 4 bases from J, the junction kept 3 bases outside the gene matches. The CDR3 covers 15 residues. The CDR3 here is CASSYDGRGTGELFF. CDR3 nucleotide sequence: TGTGCCAGCAGTTACGACGGGAGGGGCACCGGGGAGCTGTTTTTT.

CDR3 amino acids: CASSDGRTVYNEQFF. DNA for the CDR3: TGTGCCAGCAGTGACGGTCGGACAGTATACAATGAGCAGTTCTTC. The rearrangement joins TRBV2 to TRBJ2-1, with D tentatively TRBD1 (6 bases). The germline V and J ends were trimmed by 3 bases and 4 bases, with 13 bases remaining between them. The V gene's germline CDR1 is SNHLY and CDR2 FYNNEI. The CDR3 has 15 residues. The full variable domain, completed using reference TRBV2 and TRBJ2-1, is EPEVTQTPSHQVTQMGQEVILRCVPISNHLYFYWYRQILGQKVEFLVSFYNNEISEKSEIFDDQFSVERPDGSNFTLKIRSTKLEDSAMYFCASSDGRTVYNEQFFGPGTRLTVL.

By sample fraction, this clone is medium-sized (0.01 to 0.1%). The CDR3 loop reads CASTGGFGGTEAFF. For the CDR3, the DNA is TGTGCCAGCACGGGGGGTTTCGGTGGCACTGAAGCTTTCTTT. The chain recombines TRBV27 with TRBJ1-1, with D possibly being TRBD1 (5 bases). There are 14 residues in the CDR3. Germline CDR1 and CDR2: MNHEY and SMNVEV (reference sequence). V gave up 7 bases and J gave up 4 bases, with 16 bases separating them.